Presented here are 3 T cell receptor beta chains from one specimen sequenced in a study of T cell changes during pregnancy in multiple sclerosis. Clones were read by immunoSEQ multiplex PCR, and TCRdb kept only the in-frame ones, dropping some. The table lists roughly 76,000 clones, 75% to 95% of them singletons. This specimen consisted of CD4+ T cells from peripheral blood mononuclear cells, obtained in the second trimester of pregnancy. These receptors originate from a female donor with multiple sclerosis, enrolled in a pregnancy study.

On this clone: Other DNA sequences in this specimen translate into the identical CDR3. The V gene is TRBV29-1, the J gene TRBJ2-1; 9 bases fit TRBD2. The CDR3 spans 14 residues. Germline V CDR1 and CDR2: SQVTM, ANQGSEA. V lost 4 bases to trimming and J lost 1 base; unmatched junction nucleotides: 2. The CDR3 here is CSVGGGGSYNEQFF. The CDR3 DNA sequence: TGCAGCGTTGGCGGGGGGGGGTCCTACAATGAGCAGTTCTTC.

This chain connects TRBV12-5 to TRBJ1-2, with unresolved D. CDR3 length: 12 amino acids. Deletions cut 1 base from V and 5 bases from J, with 5 bases between. Germline loops: CDR1 LGHNT, CDR2 FRNRAP. The CDR3 reads CASGLERYGYTF. The CDR3 DNA reads TGTGCTAGTGGTTTGGAACGGTATGGCTACACCTTC.

The rearrangement links TRBV11-3 to TRBJ2-1, with 7 bases aligning to TRBD1. V dropped 5 bases and J dropped 0; count of bases not matched to a gene: 10. The CDR3 extends over 17 amino acids. Germline V gene data show CDR1 as SGHNT and CDR2 as YENEEA. CDR3 loop: CASSATDRWSSYNEQFF. In DNA, the CDR3 is TGTGCCAGCAGCGCGACGGACAGGTGGAGCTCCTACAATGAGCAGTTCTTC.